These 8 T cell receptor beta chains were all obtained from the same sample, sequenced in a study of OX40 agonist ivuxolimab in advanced cancers. TCRdb keeps only in-frame clones here, not all; method: immunoSEQ multiplex PCR. Among 30,000 to 40,000 clones listed, around nine tenths were seen once. This specimen consisted of CD4+ or CD8+ T cells sorted from blood, obtained in a trial of the OX40 agonist ivuxolimab. These receptors all come from an adult with an advanced solid tumor such as melanoma, head and neck, liver or kidney cancer.

The J gene is TRBJ1-5, the V gene TRBV7-9; D unresolved. The CDR3 contains 14 residues. Deletions cut 5 bases from V and 6 bases from J, with 14 bases between. CDR1 SEHNR and CDR2 FQNEAQ come from the germline V gene (reference sequence). CDR3 in DNA: TGTGCCAGCAGCCCCGCAGGAGCCGGTCAGCCCCAGCATTTT. It encodes CASSPAGAGQPQHF.

Points on this clone: Other DNA sequences in the same sample also yield this CDR3. The chain has TRBV7-8 and TRBJ2-7, with TRBD2 matching over 7 bases. V dropped 1 base and J dropped 2; count of bases not matched to a gene: 5. CDR1 SGHVS and CDR2 FQNEAQ come from the germline V gene. The CDR3 has 15 amino acids. CDR3 bases: TGTGCCAGCAGCTTAGGGGGGGGACTACCCTACGAGCAGTACTTC. Amino acids: CASSLGGGLPYEQYF.

The chain combines TRBV7-8 with TRBJ1-2, with TRBD1 identical over 8 bases. After removal of 4 bases from V and 7 bases from J, the junction contained 17 bases not matched to a gene. The CDR3 spans 17 residues. Germline CDR1 is SGHVS and CDR2 is FQNEAQ. The CDR3 protein is CASSSIGGLQGVSGYTF. Here the CDR3 DNA reads TGTGCCAGCAGCTCGATTGGGGGTTTACAGGGGGTTAGTGGCTACACCTTC.

In this sample, this clone turned up once. The chain recombines TRBV5-6 with TRBJ2-1; D not certain. The CDR3 is 16 amino acids. Trimming removed 0 bases from V and 8 bases from J, with 18 bases in between. Germline values: CDR1 SGHDT, CDR2 YYEEEE. CDR3 amino acids: CASSLGRHIPKDEQFF. CDR3 in DNA: TGTGCCAGCAGCTTGGGGCGACACATTCCGAAGGATGAGCAGTTCTTC. The entire variable domain, with the rest obtained from reference TRBV5-6 and TRBJ2-1, is as follows: DAGVTQSPTHLIKTRGQQVTLRCSPKSGHDTVSWYQQALGQGPQFIFQYYEEEERQRGNFPDRFSGHQFPNYSSELNVNALLLGDSALYLCASSLGRHIPKDEQFFGPGTRLTVL.

The rearrangement joins TRBV27 to TRBJ2-5; maybe TRBD2 (7 bases). The germline CDR1 and CDR2 sequences are MNHEY and SMNVEV (reference sequence). Trimming removed 5 bases from V and 5 bases from J, with 18 bases in between. CDR3 length: 15 amino acids. CDR3 sequence: CASSVLSGGSETQYF. CDR3 DNA sequence: TGTGCCAGCAGTGTATTATCGGGGGGCTCGGAGACCCAGTACTTC.

The CDR3 DNA reads as TGTGCCAGTACCTGGGAGGCGGGAGGGACCGGGGAGCTGTTTTTT. It codes for CASTWEAGGTGELFF. This rearrangement joins TRBV19 to TRBJ2-2, with 9 nucleotides matching TRBD2. Trimming at V came to 7 bases and at J to 5 bases, leaving 8 bases not matched to a gene. CDR1 and CDR2 (germline): LNHDA, SQIVND (reference sequence). The CDR3 is 15 amino acids.

V and J are TRBV5-1 and TRBJ1-1; D gene unclear. CDR3 length: 14 residues. Germline loops: CDR1 SGHRS, CDR2 YFSETQ. Between the trimmed V and J ends, which lost 4 bases and 0 bases, there was a span of 10 bases. The CDR3 spells CASSPGVLNTEAFF. In nucleotides, the CDR3 is TGCGCCAGCAGCCCCGGGGTTCTGAACACTGAAGCTTTCTTT.

The chain joins TRBV6-6 to TRBJ2-3, with 7 bases aligning to TRBD2. The CDR3 extends over 16 amino acids. Germline CDR1 is MNHNY and CDR2 is SVGAGI (reference sequence). The V gene end was trimmed by 2 bases and the J gene end by 6 bases; junction bases not matched to a gene: 11. CDR3 region: CASSYGPGGIHDTQYF. The CDR3 DNA reads as TGTGCCAGCAGTTACGGTCCGGGGGGAATCCATGATACGCAGTATTTT.